These 23 T cell receptor beta chains originate from one sample sequenced in a study of blood T cells in healthy people across ages. The use of a sample-barcoded 5' primer and a J-beta primer mix characterized a second PCR of 7 to 11 cycles. One entry per CDR3 protein, called by TCRdb with MiXCR from the 5' RACE reads. Among about 280,000 distinct CDR3 sequences listed, 25% to 30% were seen once. Sequencing was carried out using blood. The receptor set was obtained from a woman in her sixties or seventies in good health.

This clonotype was observed a few times. The rearrangement links TRBV20-1 to TRBJ2-6, with D perhaps matching TRBD2 (6 bases). Germline V lookup: CDR1 DFQATT, CDR2 SNEGSKA (reference sequence). Trimming left V 0 bases short and J 1 base short, with 7 bases between. The length of the CDR3 is 15 residues. The chain's CDR3 is CSARDGGSGANVLTF. Written as DNA, the CDR3 is TGCAGTGCTAGAGATGGAGGGTCTGGGGCCAACGTCCTGACTTTC.

This chain links TRBV28 with TRBJ1-2; 8 nucleotides match TRBD1. Germline V CDR1 and CDR2: MDHEN, SYDVKM. This CDR3 spans 14 amino acids. J was trimmed by 9 bases and V by 6 bases; bases with no gene match: 12. The CDR3 DNA is TGTGCCAGCAGACCTAGCCAGCAGGGGGCTCGCTACACCTTC. Translated, it gives CASRPSQQGARYTF.

This clonotype was observed a few times. This rearrangement joins TRBV18 to TRBJ2-4, with D possibly called TRBD1 or TRBD2 (5 bases each). The CDR3 runs 13 residues. The V and J ends lost 3 bases and 5 bases respectively, with 8 bases between them. Germline CDR1 KGHSH, CDR2 LQKENI. CDR3 nucleotides: TGTGCCAGCTCACCTCCGGGACAAAACATTCAGTACTTC. It encodes CASSPPGQNIQYF.

Turning to this clonotype: At one boundary the junction diverges from the germline segment, which might be a read error. The rearrangement uses TRBV7-2 and TRBJ1-3, with D uncertain. This CDR3 is 16 amino acids long. CDR1 is SGHTA and CDR2 is FQGNSA in the germline V gene. The CDR3 nucleotides read TGTGCCAGCAGCTTAATTCCAATTCCGGCTGGAAACACCATGTATTTT. Translated: CASSLIPIPAGNTMYF.

This clonotype was found many times. The gene calls are TRBV29-1 and TRBJ2-5; tentatively, D is TRBD1 (5 bases). The germline V and J ends were trimmed by 4 bases and 2 bases, with 8 bases remaining between them. CDR3 size: 12 residues. Germline V CDR1 and CDR2: SQVTM, ANQGSEA. The CDR3 DNA sequence: TGCAGCGTTGTGTCAGGGCAAGAGACCCAGTACTTC. Translated, it gives CSVVSGQETQYF.

CDR3 loop: CASSQDLISQREKNEQFF. CDR3 in DNA: TGCGCCAGCAGCCAAGATCTCATCAGCCAGCGGGAGAAGAATGAGCAGTTCTTC. The rearrangement joins TRBV4-1 to TRBJ2-1; 8 bases are shared with TRBD2. The CDR3 contains 18 residues. With 0 bases clipped from V and 7 bases from J, the junction kept 14 bases outside the gene matches. The germline CDR1 and CDR2 sequences are MGHRA and YSYEKL.

This clonotype was recorded at least ten times. The chain employs TRBV20-1 and TRBJ2-7; TRBD2 matches at 8 bases. The V segment lost 0 bases and the J segment 3 bases; nucleotides outside the gene matches: 7. Germline CDR1 reads DFQATT; CDR2 reads SNEGSKA (reference sequence). The CDR3 length is 15 residues. The CDR3 region is CSARDASGSLYEQYF. For the CDR3, the DNA is TGCAGTGCTAGAGATGCCAGCGGGAGTCTCTACGAGCAGTACTTC.

This clonotype showed up many times. This chain joins TRBV29-1 and TRBJ2-7; a weak D match, TRBD1 (5 bases). Trimming removed 4 bases from V and 0 bases from J, with 16 bases in between. CDR1 and CDR2 (germline): SQVTM, ANQGSEA. The CDR3 totals 15 residues. The CDR3 region is CSVGVTASFSYEQYF. The CDR3 DNA follows: TGCAGCGTTGGCGTGACAGCGTCGTTCTCCTACGAGCAGTACTTC.

This clonotype was seen only a few times. This chain links TRBV20-1 with TRBJ2-1; 8 nucleotides align to TRBD2. In germline, CDR1 is DFQATT, CDR2 SNEGSKA (reference sequence). Losses at the gene ends were 5 bases for V and 8 bases for J; bases not matched to a gene: 11. The CDR3 length is 14 residues. The CDR3 sequence is CSAGPGLESDEQFF. CDR3 bases: TGCAGTGCTGGACCGGGACTAGAATCGGATGAGCAGTTCTTC.

This clonotype was found a few times. This chain links TRBV28 with TRBJ1-1; tentatively, D is TRBD1 (6 bases). The V end was cut by 5 bases, the J end by 4 bases, with 11 bases between. Germline V gene data show CDR1 as MDHEN and CDR2 as SYDVKM. This CDR3 contains 13 residues. The CDR3 loop is CASSPMDSTEAFF. The CDR3 nucleotides are TGTGCCAGCAGTCCTATGGACAGCACTGAAGCTTTCTTT.

This chain joins TRBV7-9 and TRBJ2-6; D is unresolved. V lost 0 bases, J lost 0 bases, and 15 bases lay in between. The CDR3 length is 19 residues. In germline, CDR1 is SEHNR, CDR2 FQNEAQ (reference sequence). This CDR3 reads CASSLAGPQAYSGANVLTF. Written as DNA, the CDR3 is TGTGCCAGCAGCTTAGCTGGGCCCCAGGCCTACTCTGGGGCCAACGTCCTGACTTTC. The variable domain in full, with the rest retrieved from reference TRBV7-9 and TRBJ2-6, is DTGVSQNPRHKITKRGQNVTFRCDPISEHNRLYWYRQTLGQGPEFLTYFQNEAQLEKSRLLSDRFSAERPKGSFSTLEIQRTEQGDSAMYLCASSLAGPQAYSGANVLTFGAGSRLTVL.

This sequence joins TRBV20-1 and TRBJ2-5; D may correspond to TRBD1 or TRBD2 (7 bases each). The CDR3 extends over 13 amino acids. In germline, CDR1 is DFQATT, CDR2 SNEGSKA (reference sequence). Trimming left V 4 bases short and J 5 bases short, with 14 bases between. CDR3 residues: CSAKSRGGETQYF. In nucleotides, the CDR3 is TGCAGTGCTAAAAGCAGGGGGGGGGAGACCCAGTACTTC.

The V and J genes are TRBV18 and TRBJ2-7, with 7 bases lining up with TRBD2. The CDR3 is made up of 16 amino acids. V lost 3 bases to trimming and J lost 2 bases; unmatched junction nucleotides: 10. Germline V CDR1 and CDR2: KGHSH, LQKENI. In DNA form, the CDR3 reads TGTGCCAGCTCACCGAGTGATCGCGGGGGTCCCTACGAGCAGTACTTC. The encoded protein is CASSPSDRGGPYEQYF.

The chain combines TRBV2 with TRBJ2-3, with 14 bases fitting TRBD2. Germline-derived CDR1 and CDR2 are SNHLY and FYNNEI. This CDR3 is 14 amino acids long. The junction had 7 bases not matched to a gene; V was cut back by 9 bases and J by 8 bases. CDR3 loop: CASCSGTSGGTQYF. The CDR3 DNA reads as TGTGCCAGTTGCTCTGGGACTAGCGGGGGTACGCAGTATTTT.

This clonotype was counted between two and nine times. An end of the junction differs from the germline gene, which may be a read error. The V call is TRBV15, the J call TRBJ2-5; D unclear. The germline V gene has CDR1 LNHNV and CDR2 YYDKDF (reference sequence). CDR3 length: 14 amino acids. CDR3 bases: TGTGCCACCAGCAGAGATAACAGTGTAGAGACTCAGTACTTC. It is translated as CATSRDNSVETQYF.

The chain carries TRBV20-1 and TRBJ2-1; 7 bases fit TRBD1. V was pared by 3 bases and J by 0 bases, with 11 bases of the junction left unmatched. The CDR3 consists of 17 residues. Per germline, CDR1 DFQATT and CDR2 SNEGSKA (reference sequence). CDR3 coding DNA: TGCAGTGCTAGTGGAACAGGGGCGAGGTTCTCCTACAATGAGCAGTTCTTC. Its translation: CSASGTGARFSYNEQFF.

V and J are TRBV18 and TRBJ2-3, with D unresolved. V lost 2 bases and J 2 bases, leaving 5 bases between the germline ends. Germline V lookup: CDR1 KGHSH, CDR2 LQKENI. This CDR3 is built from 13 residues. In DNA, the CDR3 is TGTGCCAGCTCACCATGGACCACAGATACGCAGTATTTT. Translation gives CASSPWTTDTQYF.

This clonotype was seen more than once but under ten times. This rearrangement joins TRBV20-1 to TRBJ1-1; a possible D gene is TRBD1 (5 bases). CDR3 length: 15 amino acids. Germline V lookup: CDR1 DFQATT, CDR2 SNEGSKA (reference sequence). Trimming pared 3 bases from V and 0 bases from J, leaving 14 bases between. The DNA of the CDR3 is TGCAGTGCTAGGCCTTGGGACGGACTGAACACTGAAGCTTTCTTT. Protein: CSARPWDGLNTEAFF.

CDR3 DNA sequence: TGTGCCAGCAGCTTATCACGGGCTGAGGGAAGGGAGCAGTACTTC. As protein: CASSLSRAEGREQYF. The chain uses TRBV7-8 and TRBJ2-5; D possibly corresponds to TRBD2 (5 bases). From germline, CDR1 is SGHVS and CDR2 FQNEAQ. V was cut by 2 bases and J by 11 bases, with 21 bases left in between. The length of the CDR3 is 15 residues.

The CDR3 DNA reads as TGTGCCAGCGGGGAAGGGACAGGGCCCAATGAGCAGTTCTTC. It specifies CASGEGTGPNEQFF. V is TRBV28 and J is TRBJ2-1, with TRBD1 identical over 9 bases. The V segment lost 8 bases and the J segment 6 bases; nucleotides outside the gene matches: 8. The CDR3 sequence is 14 residues long. Germline V gene sequence: CDR1 MDHEN, CDR2 SYDVKM.

This clonotype was observed a few times. The chain carries TRBV7-6 and TRBJ2-1; TRBD2 agrees at 8 bases. The length of the CDR3 is 15 residues. Germline values: CDR1 SGHVS, CDR2 FNYEAQ. The junction had 8 bases not matched to a gene; V was cut back by 7 bases and J by 3 bases. The CDR3 here is CASNPGGSSYNEQFF. In DNA, the CDR3 is TGTGCCAGCAACCCGGGGGGGAGTAGCTACAATGAGCAGTTCTTC. The variable domain in full, with the rest retrieved from reference TRBV7-6 and TRBJ2-1, is GAGVSQSPRYKVTKRGQDVALRCDPISGHVSLYWYRQALGQGPEFLTYFNYEAQQDKSGLPNDRFSAERPEGSISTLTIQRTEQRDSAMYRCASNPGGSSYNEQFFGPGTRLTVL.

The chain joins TRBV7-2 to TRBJ1-3; D call uncertain. Germline V gene sequence: CDR1 SGHTA, CDR2 FQGNSA. V was shortened by 5 bases and J by 4 bases, with 12 bases between the two germline ends. The CDR3 is 14 residues long. CDR3 loop: CASSPGGNGNTIYF. The CDR3 DNA is TGTGCCAGCAGCCCTGGAGGGAACGGAAACACCATATATTTT.

The chain uses TRBV6-2 or TRBV6-3 and TRBJ2-1, with 9 bases identical to TRBD2. After removal of 5 bases from V and 4 bases from J, the junction contained 9 bases not matched to a gene. CDR3 length: 16 amino acids. The germline CDR1 and CDR2 sequences are MNHEY and SVGEGT. In DNA, the CDR3 is TGTGCCAGCAGTAGGGCTAGCGGGGAGAGGTACAATGAGCAGTTCTTC. Amino acid sequence: CASSRASGERYNEQFF.